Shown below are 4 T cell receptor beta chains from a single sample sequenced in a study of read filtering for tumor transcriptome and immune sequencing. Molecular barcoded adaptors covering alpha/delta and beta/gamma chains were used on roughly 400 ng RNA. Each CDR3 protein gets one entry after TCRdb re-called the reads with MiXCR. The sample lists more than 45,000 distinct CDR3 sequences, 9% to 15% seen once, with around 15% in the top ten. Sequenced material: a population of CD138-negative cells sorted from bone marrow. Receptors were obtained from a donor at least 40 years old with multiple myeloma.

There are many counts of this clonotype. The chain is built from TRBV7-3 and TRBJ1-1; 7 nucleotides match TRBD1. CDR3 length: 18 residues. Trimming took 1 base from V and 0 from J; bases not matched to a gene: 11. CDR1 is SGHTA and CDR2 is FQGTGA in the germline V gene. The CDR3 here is CASSLNRDSPSMNTEAFF. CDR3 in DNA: TGTGCCAGCAGCTTAAATAGGGACAGTCCATCTATGAACACTGAAGCTTTCTTT.

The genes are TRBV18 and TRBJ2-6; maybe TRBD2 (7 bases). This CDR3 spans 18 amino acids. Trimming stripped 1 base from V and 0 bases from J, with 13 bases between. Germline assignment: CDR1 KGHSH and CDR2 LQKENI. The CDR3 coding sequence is TGTGCCAGCTCACCACGGGCGGGGGCAAACTCTGGGGCCAACGTCCTGACTTTC. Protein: CASSPRAGANSGANVLTF.

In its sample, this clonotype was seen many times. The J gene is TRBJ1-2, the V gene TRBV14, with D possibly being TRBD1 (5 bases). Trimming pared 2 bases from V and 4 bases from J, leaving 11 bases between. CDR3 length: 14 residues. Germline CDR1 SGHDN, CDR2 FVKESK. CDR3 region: CASSQYRRSYGYTF. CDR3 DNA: TGTGCCAGCAGCCAATACAGGCGGAGCTATGGCTACACCTTC.

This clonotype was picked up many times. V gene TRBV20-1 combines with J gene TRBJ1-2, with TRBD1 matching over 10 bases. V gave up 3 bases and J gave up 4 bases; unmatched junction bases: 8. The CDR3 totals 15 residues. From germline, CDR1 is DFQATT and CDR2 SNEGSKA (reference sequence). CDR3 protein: CSARSGTGEFYGYTF. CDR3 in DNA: TGCAGTGCTAGGTCGGGGACAGGGGAGTTCTATGGCTACACCTTC.